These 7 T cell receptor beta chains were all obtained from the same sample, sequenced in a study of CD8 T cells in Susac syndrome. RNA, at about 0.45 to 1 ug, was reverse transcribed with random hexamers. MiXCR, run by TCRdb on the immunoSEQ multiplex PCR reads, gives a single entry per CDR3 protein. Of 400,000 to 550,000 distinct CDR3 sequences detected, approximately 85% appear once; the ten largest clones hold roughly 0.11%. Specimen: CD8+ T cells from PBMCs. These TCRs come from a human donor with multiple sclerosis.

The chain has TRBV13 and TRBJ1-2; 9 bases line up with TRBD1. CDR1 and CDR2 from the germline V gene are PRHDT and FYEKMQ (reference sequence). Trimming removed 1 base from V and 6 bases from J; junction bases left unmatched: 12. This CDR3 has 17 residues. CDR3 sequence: CASSLVLGDRVENGYTF. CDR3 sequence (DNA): TGTGCCAGCAGCTTAGTGCTAGGGGACAGGGTGGAGAATGGCTACACCTTC. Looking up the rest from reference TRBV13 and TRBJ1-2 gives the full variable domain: AAGVIQSPRHLIKEKRETATLKCYPIPRHDTVYWYQQGPGQDPQFLISFYEKMQSDKGSIPDRFSAQQFSDYHSELNMSSLELGDSALYFCASSLVLGDRVENGYTFGSGTRLTVV.

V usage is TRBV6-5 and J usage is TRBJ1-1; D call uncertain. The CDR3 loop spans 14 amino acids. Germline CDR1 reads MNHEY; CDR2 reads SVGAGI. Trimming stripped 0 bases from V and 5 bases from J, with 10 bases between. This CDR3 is CASSYSTPQTEAFF. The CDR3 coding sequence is TGTGCCAGCAGTTACTCGACACCACAGACTGAAGCTTTCTTT.

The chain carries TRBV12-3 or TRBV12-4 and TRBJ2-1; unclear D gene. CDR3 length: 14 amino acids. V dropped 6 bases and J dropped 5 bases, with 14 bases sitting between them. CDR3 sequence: CASSLLSVNNEQFF. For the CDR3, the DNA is TGTGCCAGCAGCCTCCTCTCGGTAAACAATGAGCAGTTCTTC.

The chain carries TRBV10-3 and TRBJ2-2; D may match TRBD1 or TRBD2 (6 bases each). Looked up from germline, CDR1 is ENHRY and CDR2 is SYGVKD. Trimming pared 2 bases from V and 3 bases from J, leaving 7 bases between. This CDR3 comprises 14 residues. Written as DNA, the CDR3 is TGTGCCATCAGTGAGAGGGGGGACACCGGGGAGCTGTTTTTT. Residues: CAISERGDTGELFF.

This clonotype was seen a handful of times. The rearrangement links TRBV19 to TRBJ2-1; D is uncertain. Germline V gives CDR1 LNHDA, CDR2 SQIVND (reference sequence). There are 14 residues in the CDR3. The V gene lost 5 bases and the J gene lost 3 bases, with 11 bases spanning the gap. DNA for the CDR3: TGTGCCAGTAGTTTTCGAGAAGGCTACAATGAGCAGTTCTTC. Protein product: CASSFREGYNEQFF.

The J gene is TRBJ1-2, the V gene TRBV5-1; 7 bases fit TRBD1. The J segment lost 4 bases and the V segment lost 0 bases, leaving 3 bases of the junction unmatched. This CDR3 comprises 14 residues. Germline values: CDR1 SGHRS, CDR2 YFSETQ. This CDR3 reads CASSLATGLYGYTF. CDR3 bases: TGCGCCAGCAGCTTGGCGACAGGGCTCTATGGCTACACCTTC.

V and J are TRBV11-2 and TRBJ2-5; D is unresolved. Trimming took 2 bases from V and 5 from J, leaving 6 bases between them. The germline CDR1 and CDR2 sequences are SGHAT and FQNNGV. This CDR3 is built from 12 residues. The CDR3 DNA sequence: TGTGCCAGCAGCTTAAGCCCCGAGACCCAGTACTTC. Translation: CASSLSPETQYF.